This T cell receptor beta chain is drawn from a study of T-cell memory formation after mild COVID-19. This clonotype has just a few counts. Its cognate antigen is unknown. TCRdb re-called the 5' RACE reads with MiXCR, one entry per CDR3 protein. The sample carries about 320,000 distinct CDR3 sequences, approximately 14% recorded once. This CDR3 is built from 15 residues. Germline V lookup: CDR1 ENHRY, CDR2 SYGVKD. With 4 bases clipped from V and 5 bases from J, the junction kept 7 bases outside the gene matches. Whole-study results and caveats: While clones contracting from day 15 to 85 were balanced between CD4 and CD8, later expanders leaned CD4+.

The sequencing input was PBMCs or a T cell subset sorted from them (not recorded which). V and J are TRBV10-3 and TRBJ2-2, with 7 bases identical to TRBD1. This sequence originates from a man aged 18 to 30 who had mild COVID-19 (a few samples of this study predate the infection). Cell type and time point are not known. CDR3 nucleotides: TGTGCCATCAGTGGGCAAGGGGGCCCAACCGGGGAGCTGTTTTTT. Protein: CAISGQGGPTGELFF.